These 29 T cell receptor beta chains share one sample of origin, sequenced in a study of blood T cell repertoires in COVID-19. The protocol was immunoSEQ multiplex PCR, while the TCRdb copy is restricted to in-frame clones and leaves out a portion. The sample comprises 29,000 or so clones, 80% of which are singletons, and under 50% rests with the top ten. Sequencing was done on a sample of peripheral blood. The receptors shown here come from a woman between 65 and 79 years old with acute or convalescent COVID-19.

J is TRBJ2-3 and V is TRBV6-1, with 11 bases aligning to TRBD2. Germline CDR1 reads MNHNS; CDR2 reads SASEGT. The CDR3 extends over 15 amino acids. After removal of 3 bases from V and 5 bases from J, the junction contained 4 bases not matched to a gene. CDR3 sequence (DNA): TGTGCCAGCAGTGAGGGACTAGCGGACTTAGATACGCAGTATTTT. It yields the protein CASSEGLADLDTQYF.

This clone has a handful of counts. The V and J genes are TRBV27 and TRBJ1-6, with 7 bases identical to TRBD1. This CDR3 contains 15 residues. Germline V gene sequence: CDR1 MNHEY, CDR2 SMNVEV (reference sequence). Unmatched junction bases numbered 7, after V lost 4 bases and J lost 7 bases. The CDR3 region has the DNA TGTGCCAGCAGTTCCGCCTCGACAGGGAATTCACCCCTCCACTTT. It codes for CASSSASTGNSPLHF.

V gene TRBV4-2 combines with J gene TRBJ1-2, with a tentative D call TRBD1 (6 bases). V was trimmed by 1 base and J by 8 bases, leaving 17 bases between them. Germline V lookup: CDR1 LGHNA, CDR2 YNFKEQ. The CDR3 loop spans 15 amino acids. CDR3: CASSQVGQRAGGYTF. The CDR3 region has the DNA TGTGCCAGCAGCCAAGTAGGACAGAGGGCGGGCGGCTACACCTTC.

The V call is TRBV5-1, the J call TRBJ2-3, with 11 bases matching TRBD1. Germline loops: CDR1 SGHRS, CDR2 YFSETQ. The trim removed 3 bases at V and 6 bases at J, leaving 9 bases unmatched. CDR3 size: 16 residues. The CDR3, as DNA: TGCGCCAGCAGCTGGGGGGACAGGGGGACCGTGGATACGCAGTATTTT. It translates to CASSWGDRGTVDTQYF. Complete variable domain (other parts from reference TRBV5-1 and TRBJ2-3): KAGVTQTPRYLIKTRGQQVTLSCSPISGHRSVSWYQQTPGQGLQFLFEYFSETQRNKGNFPGRFSGRQFSNSRSEMNVSTLELGDSALYLCASSWGDRGTVDTQYFGPGTRLTVL.

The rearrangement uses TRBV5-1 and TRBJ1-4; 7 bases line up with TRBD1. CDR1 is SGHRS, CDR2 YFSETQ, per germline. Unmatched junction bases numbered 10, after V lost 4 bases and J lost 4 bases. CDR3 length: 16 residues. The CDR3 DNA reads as TGCGCCAGCAGCCTTGGGACAGTTACTCTTAATGAAAAACTGTTTTTT. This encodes CASSLGTVTLNEKLFF.

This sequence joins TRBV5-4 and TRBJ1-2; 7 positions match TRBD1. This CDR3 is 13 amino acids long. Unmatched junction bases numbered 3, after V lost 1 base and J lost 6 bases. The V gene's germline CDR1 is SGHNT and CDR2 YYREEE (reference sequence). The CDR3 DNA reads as TGTGCCAGCAGCTTGAGAGGGGGCAATGGCTACACCTTC. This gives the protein CASSLRGGNGYTF.

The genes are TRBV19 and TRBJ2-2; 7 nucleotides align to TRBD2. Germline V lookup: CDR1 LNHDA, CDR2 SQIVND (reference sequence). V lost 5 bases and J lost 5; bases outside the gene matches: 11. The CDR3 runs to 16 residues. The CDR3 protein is CASSLSGAWGTGELFF. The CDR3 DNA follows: TGTGCCAGTAGTCTAAGCGGGGCGTGGGGGACCGGGGAGCTGTTTTTT.

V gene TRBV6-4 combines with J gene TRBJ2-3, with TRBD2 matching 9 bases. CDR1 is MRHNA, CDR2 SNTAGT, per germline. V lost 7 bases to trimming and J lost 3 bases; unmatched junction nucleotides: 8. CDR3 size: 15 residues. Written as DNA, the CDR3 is TGTGCCAGCATGAAATCGGCGGGAGGGACAGATACGCAGTATTTT. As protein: CASMKSAGGTDTQYF.

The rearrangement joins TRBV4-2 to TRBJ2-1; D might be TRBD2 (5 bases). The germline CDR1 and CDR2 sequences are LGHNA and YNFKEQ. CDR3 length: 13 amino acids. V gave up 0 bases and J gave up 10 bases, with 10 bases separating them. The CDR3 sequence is CASSQEAAGEQFF. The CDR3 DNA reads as TGTGCCAGCAGCCAAGAAGCGGCTGGGGAGCAGTTCTTC.

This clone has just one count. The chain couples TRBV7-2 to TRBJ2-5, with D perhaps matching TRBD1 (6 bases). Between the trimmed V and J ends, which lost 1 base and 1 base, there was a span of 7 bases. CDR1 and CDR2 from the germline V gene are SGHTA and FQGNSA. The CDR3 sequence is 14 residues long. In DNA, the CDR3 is TGTGCCAGCAGCTTAGACAGGGCCCAAGAGACCCAGTACTTC. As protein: CASSLDRAQETQYF.

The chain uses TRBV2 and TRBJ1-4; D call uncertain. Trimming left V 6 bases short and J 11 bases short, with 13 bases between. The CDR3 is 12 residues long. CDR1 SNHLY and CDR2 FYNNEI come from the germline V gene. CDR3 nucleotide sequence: TGTGCCAGCAGGAGACAAGGAGGGAAACTGTTTTTT. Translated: CASRRQGGKLFF.

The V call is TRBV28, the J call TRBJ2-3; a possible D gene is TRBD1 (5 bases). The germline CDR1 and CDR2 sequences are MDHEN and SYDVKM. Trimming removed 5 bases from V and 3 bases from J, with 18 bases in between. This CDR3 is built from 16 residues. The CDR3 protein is CASSPPGHHGTDTQYF. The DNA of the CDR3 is TGTGCCAGCAGTCCGCCCGGACACCATGGGACAGATACGCAGTATTTT.

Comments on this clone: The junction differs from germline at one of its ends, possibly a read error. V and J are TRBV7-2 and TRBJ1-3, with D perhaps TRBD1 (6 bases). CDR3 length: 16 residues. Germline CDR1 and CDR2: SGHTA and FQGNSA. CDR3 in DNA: TGTGCCAGCAGATTAGACAGGATGTTCTCTGGAAACACCATATATTTT. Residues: CASRLDRMFSGNTIYF.

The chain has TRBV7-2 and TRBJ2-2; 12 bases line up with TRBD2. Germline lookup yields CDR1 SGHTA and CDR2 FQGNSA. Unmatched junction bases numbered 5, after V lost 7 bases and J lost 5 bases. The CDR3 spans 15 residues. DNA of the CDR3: TGTGCCAGCACAAGGCTAGCGGGAGGGACCGGGGAGCTGTTTTTT. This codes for CASTRLAGGTGELFF.

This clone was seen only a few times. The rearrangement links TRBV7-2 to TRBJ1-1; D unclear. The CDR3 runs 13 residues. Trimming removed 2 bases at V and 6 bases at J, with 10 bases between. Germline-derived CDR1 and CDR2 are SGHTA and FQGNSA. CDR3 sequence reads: CASSLLRGAEAFF. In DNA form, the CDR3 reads TGTGCCAGCAGCTTATTAAGAGGCGCTGAAGCTTTCTTT.

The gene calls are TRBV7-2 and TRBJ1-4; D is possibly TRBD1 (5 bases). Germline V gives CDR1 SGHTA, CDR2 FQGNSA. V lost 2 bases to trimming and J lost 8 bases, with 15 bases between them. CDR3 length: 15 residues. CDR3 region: CASSLSGTSGEKLFF. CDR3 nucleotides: TGTGCCAGCAGCTTAAGCGGGACGTCGGGGGAAAAACTGTTTTTT.

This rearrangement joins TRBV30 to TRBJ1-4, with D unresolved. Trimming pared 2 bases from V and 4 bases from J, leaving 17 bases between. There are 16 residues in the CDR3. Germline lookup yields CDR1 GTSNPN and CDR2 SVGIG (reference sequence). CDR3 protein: CAWSLRGVEGNEKLFF. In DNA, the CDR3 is TGTGCCTGGAGTCTCCGCGGGGTGGAGGGTAATGAAAAACTGTTTTTT.

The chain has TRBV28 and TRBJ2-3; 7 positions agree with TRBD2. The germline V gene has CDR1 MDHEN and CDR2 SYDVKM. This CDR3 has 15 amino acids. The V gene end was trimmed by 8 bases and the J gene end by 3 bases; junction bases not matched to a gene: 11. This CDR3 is CASATTGGGTDTQYF. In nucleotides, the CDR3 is TGTGCCAGCGCTACGACGGGCGGGGGAACAGATACGCAGTATTTT. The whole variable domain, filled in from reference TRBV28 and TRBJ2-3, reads DVKVTQSSRYLVKRTGEKVFLECVQDMDHENMFWYRQDPGLGLRLIYFSYDVKMKEKGDIPEGYSVSREKKERFSLILESASTNQTSMYLCASATTGGGTDTQYFGPGTRLTVL.

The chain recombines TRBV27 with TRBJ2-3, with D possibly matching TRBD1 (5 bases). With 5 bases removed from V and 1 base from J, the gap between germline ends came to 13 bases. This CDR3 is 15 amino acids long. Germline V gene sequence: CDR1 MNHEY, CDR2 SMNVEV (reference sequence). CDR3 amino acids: CASSLRTLGTDTQYF. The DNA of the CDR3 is TGTGCCAGCAGTCTACGGACATTAGGCACAGATACGCAGTATTTT.

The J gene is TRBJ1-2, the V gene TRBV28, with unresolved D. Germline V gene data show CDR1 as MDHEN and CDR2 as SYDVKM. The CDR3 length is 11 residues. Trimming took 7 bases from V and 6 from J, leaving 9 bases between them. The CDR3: CASIGSDGYTF. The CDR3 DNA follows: TGTGCCAGCATAGGGAGCGATGGCTACACCTTC.

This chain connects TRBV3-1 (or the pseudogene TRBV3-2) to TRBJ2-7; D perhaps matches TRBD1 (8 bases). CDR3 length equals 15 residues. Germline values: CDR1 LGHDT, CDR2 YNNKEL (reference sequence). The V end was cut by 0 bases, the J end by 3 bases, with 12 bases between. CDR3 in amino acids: CASSQENRGGYEQYF. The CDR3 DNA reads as TGTGCCAGCAGCCAAGAGAACAGGGGGGGCTACGAGCAGTACTTC.

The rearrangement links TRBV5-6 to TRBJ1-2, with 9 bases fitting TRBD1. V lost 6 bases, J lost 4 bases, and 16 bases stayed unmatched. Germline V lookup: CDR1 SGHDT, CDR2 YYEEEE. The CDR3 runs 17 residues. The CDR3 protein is CASNSRGDRVNFYGYTF. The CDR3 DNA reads TGTGCCAGCAACTCCCGAGGGGACAGGGTCAACTTCTATGGCTACACCTTC.

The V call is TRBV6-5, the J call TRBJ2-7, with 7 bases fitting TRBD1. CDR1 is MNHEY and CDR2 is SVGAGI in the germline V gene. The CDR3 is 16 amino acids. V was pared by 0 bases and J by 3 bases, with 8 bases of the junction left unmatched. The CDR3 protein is CASSYSARDRVYEQYF. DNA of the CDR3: TGTGCCAGCAGTTACTCCGCAAGAGACAGGGTCTACGAGCAGTACTTC.

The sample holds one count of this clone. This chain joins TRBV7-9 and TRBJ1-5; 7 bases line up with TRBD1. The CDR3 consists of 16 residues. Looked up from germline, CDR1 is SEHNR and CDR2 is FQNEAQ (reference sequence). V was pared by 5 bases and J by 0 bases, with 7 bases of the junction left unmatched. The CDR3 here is CASSQTTGNSNQPQHF. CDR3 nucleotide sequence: TGTGCCAGCAGCCAGACGACAGGGAATAGCAATCAGCCCCAGCATTTT.

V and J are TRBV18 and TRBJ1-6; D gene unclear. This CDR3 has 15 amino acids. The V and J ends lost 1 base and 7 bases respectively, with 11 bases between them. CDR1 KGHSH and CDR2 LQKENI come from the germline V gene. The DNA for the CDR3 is TGTGCCAGCTCACCACACACGGGTGGGAATTCACCCCTCCACTTT. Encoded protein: CASSPHTGGNSPLHF.

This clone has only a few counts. Written as DNA, the CDR3 is TGCGCCAGCAGCTTGGAGGGACAGCGAGAGACCCAGTACTTC. It specifies CASSLEGQRETQYF. The V call is TRBV5-1, the J call TRBJ2-5, with 7 bases that match TRBD1. From germline, CDR1 is SGHRS and CDR2 YFSETQ. V was pared by 0 bases and J by 4 bases, with 3 bases of the junction left unmatched. The CDR3 sequence is 14 residues long.

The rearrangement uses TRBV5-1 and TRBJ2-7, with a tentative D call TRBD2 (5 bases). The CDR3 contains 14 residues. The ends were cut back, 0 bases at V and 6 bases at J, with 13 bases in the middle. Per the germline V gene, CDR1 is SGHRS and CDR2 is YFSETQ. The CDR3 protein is CASSLDSGKSEQYF. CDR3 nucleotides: TGCGCCAGCAGCTTGGATTCGGGGAAAAGCGAGCAGTACTTC.

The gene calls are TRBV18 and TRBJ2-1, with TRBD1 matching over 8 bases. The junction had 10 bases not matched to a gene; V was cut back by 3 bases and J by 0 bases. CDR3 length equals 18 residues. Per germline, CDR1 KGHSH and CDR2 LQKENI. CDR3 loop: CASSPRRTGRSSYNEQFF. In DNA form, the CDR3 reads TGTGCCAGCTCACCCCGCCGGACAGGGAGAAGCTCCTACAATGAGCAGTTCTTC.

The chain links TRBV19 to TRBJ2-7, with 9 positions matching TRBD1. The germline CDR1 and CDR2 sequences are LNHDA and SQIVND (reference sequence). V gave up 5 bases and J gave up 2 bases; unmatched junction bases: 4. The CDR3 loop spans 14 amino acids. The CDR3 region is CASSAGTGPYEQYF. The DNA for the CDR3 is TGTGCCAGTAGTGCCGGGACAGGGCCCTACGAGCAGTACTTC.